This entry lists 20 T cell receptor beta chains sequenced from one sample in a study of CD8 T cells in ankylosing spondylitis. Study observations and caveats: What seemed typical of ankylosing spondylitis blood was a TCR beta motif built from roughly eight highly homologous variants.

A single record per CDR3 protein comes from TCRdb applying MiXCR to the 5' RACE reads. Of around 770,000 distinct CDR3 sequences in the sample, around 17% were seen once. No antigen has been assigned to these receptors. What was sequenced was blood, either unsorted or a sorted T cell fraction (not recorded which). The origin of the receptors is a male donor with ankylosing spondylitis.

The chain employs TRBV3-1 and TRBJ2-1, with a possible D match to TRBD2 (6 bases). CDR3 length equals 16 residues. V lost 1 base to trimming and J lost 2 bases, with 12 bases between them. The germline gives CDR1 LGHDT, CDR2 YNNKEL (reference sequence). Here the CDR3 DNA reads TGTGCCAGCAGCCAAGGATCCGCTAGCGCCTACAATGAGCAGTTCTTC. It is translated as CASSQGSASAYNEQFF.

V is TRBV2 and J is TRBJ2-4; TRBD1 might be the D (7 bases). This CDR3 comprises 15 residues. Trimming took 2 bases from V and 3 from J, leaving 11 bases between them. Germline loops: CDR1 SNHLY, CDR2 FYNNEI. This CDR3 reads CASSEQGGGKNIQYF. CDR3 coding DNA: TGTGCCAGCAGTGAACAGGGGGGCGGCAAAAACATTCAGTACTTC. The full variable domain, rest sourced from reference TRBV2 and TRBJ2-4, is EPEVTQTPSHQVTQMGQEVILRCVPISNHLYFYWYRQILGQKVEFLVSFYNNEISEKSEIFDDQFSVERPDGSNFTLKIRSTKLEDSAMYFCASSEQGGGKNIQYFGAGTRLSVL.

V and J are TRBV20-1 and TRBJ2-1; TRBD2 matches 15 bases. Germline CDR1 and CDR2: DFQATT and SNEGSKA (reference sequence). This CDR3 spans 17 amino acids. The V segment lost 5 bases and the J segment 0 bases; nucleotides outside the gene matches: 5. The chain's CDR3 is CSAGTSGRWGSYNEQFF. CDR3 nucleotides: TGCAGTGCTGGGACTAGCGGGAGGTGGGGCTCCTACAATGAGCAGTTCTTC.

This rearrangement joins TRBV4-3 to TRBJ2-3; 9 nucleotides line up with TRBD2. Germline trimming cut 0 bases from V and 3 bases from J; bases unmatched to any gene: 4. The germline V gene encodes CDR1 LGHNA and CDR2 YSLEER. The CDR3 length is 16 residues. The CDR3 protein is CASSQDASGMTDTQYF. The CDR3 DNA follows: TGCGCCAGCAGCCAAGATGCTAGCGGGATGACAGATACGCAGTATTTT.

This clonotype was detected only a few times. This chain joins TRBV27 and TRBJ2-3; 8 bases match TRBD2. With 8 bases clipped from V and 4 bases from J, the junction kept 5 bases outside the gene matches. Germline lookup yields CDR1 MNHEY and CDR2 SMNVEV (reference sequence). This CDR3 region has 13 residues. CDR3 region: CASSRGGADTQYF. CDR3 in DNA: TGTGCCAGCTCCCGGGGGGGGGCAGATACGCAGTATTTT.

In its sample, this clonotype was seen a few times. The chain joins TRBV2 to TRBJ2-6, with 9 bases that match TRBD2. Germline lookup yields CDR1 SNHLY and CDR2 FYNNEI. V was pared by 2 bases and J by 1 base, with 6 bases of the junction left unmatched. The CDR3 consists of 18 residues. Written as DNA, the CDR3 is TGTGCCAGCAGTGAACTAGCGGGGACGACTTCTGGGGCCAACGTCCTGACTTTC. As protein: CASSELAGTTSGANVLTF.

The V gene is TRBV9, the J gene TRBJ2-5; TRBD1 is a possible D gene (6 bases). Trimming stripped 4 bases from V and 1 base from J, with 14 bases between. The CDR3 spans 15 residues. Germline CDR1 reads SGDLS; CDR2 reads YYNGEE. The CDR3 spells CASSPSGQPQETQYF. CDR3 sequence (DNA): TGTGCCAGCAGCCCGAGTGGACAGCCCCAAGAGACCCAGTACTTC.

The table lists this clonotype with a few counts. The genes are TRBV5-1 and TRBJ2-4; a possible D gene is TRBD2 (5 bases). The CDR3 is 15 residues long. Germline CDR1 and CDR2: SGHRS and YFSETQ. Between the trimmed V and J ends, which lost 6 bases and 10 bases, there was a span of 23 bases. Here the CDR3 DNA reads TGCGCCAGCACCCCAGCGCGGACTGGGGTGGGAATTCAGTACTTC. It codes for CASTPARTGVGIQYF.

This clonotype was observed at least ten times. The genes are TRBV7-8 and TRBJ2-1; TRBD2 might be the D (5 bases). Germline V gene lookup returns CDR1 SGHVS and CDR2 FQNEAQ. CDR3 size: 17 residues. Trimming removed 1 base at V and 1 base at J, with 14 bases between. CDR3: CASSLGSGKVSYNEQFF. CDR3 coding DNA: TGTGCCAGCAGCTTAGGGTCGGGGAAAGTTTCCTACAATGAGCAGTTCTTC.

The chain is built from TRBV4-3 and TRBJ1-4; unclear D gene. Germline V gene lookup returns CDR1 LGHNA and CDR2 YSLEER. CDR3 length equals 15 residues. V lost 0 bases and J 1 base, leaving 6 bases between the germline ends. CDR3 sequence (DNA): TGCGCCAGCAGCCAAGAGGCCCAAACTAATGAAAAACTGTTTTTT. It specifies CASSQEAQTNEKLFF.

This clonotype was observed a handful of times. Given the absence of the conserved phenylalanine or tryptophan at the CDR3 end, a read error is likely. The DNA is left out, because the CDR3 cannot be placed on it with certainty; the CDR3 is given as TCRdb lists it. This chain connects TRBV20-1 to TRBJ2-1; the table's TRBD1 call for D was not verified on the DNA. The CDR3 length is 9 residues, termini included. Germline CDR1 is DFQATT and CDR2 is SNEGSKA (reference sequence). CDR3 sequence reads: CSASLGQFD.

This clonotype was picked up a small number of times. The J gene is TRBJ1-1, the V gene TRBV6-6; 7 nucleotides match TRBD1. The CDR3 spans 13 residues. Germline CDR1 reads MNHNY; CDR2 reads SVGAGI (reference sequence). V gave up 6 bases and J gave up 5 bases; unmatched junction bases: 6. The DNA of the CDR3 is TGTGCCAGCAGACAACAGGGGTGGACTGAAGCTTTCTTT. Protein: CASRQQGWTEAFF.

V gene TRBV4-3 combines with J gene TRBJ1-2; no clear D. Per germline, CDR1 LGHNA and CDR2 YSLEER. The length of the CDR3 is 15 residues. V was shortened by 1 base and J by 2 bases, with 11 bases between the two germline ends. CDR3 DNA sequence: TGCGCCAGCAGCCAAGGCGTGGCGGTAAACTATGGCTACACCTTC. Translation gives CASSQGVAVNYGYTF.

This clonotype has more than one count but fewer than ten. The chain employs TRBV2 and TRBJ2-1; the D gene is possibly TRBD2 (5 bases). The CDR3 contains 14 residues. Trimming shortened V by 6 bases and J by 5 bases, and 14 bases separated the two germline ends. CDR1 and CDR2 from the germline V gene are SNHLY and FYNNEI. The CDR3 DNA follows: TGTGCCAGCAGGGGGTTCCGGGGAAACAATGAGCAGTTCTTC. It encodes CASRGFRGNNEQFF.

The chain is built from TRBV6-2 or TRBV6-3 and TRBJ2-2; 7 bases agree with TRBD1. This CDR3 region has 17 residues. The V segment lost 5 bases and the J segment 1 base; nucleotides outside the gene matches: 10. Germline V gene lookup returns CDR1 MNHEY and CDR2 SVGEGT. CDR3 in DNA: TGTGCCAGCAGTACCTATACAGGGGTGAGGAACACCGGGGAGCTGTTTTTT. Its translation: CASSTYTGVRNTGELFF.

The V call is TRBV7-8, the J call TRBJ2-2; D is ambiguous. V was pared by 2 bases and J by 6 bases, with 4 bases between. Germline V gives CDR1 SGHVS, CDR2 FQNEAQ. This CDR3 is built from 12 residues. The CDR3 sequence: CASSLFSGELFF. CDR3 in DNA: TGTGCCAGCAGCTTATTCTCCGGGGAGCTGTTTTTT.

DNA of the CDR3: TGTGCCACCTCCGATTTCTCTGGGGCCAACGTCCTGACTTTC. Its protein is CATSDFSGANVLTF. The genes are TRBV24-1 and TRBJ2-6; no clear D. Trimming shortened V by 9 bases and J by 0 bases, and 8 bases separated the two germline ends. The CDR3 totals 14 residues. Germline assignment: CDR1 KGHDR and CDR2 SFDVKD.

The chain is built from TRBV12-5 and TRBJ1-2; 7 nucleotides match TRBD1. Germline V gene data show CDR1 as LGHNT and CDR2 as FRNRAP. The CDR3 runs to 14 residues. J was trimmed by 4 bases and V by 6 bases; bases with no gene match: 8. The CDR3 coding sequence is TGTGCTAGTGGCCGGGACAGCTACCTCTATGGCTACACCTTC. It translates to CASGRDSYLYGYTF.

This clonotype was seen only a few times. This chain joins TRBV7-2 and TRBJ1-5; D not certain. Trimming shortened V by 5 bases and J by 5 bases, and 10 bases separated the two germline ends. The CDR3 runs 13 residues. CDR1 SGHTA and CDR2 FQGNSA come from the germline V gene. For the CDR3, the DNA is TGTGCCAGCAGCCTCGGTACACATCAGCCCCAGCATTTT. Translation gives CASSLGTHQPQHF.

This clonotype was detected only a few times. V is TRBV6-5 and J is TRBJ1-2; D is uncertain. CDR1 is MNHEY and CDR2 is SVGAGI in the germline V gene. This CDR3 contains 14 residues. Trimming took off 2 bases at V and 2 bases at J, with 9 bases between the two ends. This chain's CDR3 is CASSYPAGNYGYTF. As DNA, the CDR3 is TGTGCCAGCAGTTACCCTGCCGGGAACTATGGCTACACCTTC.